What follows describes a single TCR beta chain. Clones were read by immunoSEQ multiplex PCR, and TCRdb kept only the in-frame ones, dropping some. The sample lists 60,000 to 70,000 clones, around 90% occurring once. The data were obtained in a study of graft-versus-host responses after intestinal transplantation. The CDR3 contains 13 residues. Germline CDR1 and CDR2: SGHAT and FQNNGV. V was trimmed by 5 bases and J by 0 bases, leaving 7 bases between them. Graft-derived tissue was subjected to processing to liberate intraepithelial and lamina propria lymphocytes. V is TRBV11-2 and J is TRBJ2-5; D may correspond to TRBD1 or TRBD2 (5 bases each). Here the sequenced sample was ileum tissue, taken roughly 54 weeks after transplant. This receptor was identified in a human patient who received an intestinal transplant, so some T cells may come from the graft donor. The DNA for the CDR3 is TGTGCCAGCAGCCCGGGACACCAAGAGACCCAGTACTTC. Protein: CASSPGHQETQYF.